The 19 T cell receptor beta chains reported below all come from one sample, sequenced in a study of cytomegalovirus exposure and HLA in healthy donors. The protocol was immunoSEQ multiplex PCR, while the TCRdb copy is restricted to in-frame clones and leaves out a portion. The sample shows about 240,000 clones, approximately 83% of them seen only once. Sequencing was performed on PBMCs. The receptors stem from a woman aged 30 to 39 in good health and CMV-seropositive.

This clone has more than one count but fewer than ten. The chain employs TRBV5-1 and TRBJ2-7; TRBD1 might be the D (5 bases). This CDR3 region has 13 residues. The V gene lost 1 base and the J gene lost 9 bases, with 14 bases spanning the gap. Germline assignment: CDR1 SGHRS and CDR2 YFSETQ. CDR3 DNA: TGCGCCAGCAGCTTGTTGGGTGCCACAGGGCAGTACTTC. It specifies CASSLLGATGQYF. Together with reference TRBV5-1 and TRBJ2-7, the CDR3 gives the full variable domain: KAGVTQTPRYLIKTRGQQVTLSCSPISGHRSVSWYQQTPGQGLQFLFEYFSETQRNKGNFPGRFSGRQFSNSRSEMNVSTLELGDSALYLCASSLLGATGQYFGPGTRLTVT.

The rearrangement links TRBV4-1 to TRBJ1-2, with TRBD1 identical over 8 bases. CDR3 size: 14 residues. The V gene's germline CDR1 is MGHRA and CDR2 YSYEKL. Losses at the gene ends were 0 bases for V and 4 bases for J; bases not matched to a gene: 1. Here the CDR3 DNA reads TGCGCCAGCAGCCAAGAGACAGGGGCCTATGGCTACACCTTC. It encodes CASSQETGAYGYTF.

The CDR3 sequence is CASSYSRGLGTEAFF. CDR3 DNA: TGTGCCAGCAGTTACTCGAGGGGGCTCGGAACTGAAGCTTTCTTT. The chain uses TRBV6-5 and TRBJ1-1; the match to TRBD1 covers 7 bases. The CDR3 runs 15 residues. V dropped 0 bases and J dropped 5; count of bases not matched to a gene: 6. Germline lookup yields CDR1 MNHEY and CDR2 SVGAGI.

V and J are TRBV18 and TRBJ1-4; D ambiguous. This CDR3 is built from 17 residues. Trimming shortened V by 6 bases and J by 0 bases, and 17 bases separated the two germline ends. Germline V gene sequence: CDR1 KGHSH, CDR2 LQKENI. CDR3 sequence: CASSHISPSSTNEKLFF. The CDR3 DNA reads TGTGCCAGCTCCCACATCTCTCCTAGTTCAACTAATGAAAAACTGTTTTTT.

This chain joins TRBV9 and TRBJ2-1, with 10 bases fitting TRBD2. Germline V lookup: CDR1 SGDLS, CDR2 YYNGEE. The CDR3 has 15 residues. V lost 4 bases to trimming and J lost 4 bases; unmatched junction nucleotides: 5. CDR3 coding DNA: TGTGCCAGCAGCTTAGGACTAGCGGTGTACAATGAGCAGTTCTTC. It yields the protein CASSLGLAVYNEQFF.

Here the CDR3 DNA reads TGCGCCAGCAGCCAAGCGCGGCGGGATCAGCCCCAGCATTTT. As protein: CASSQARRDQPQHF. This sequence joins TRBV4-1 and TRBJ1-5; the D is unclear. Trimming took off 1 base at V and 5 bases at J, with 9 bases between the two ends. Per germline, CDR1 MGHRA and CDR2 YSYEKL. This CDR3 is built from 14 residues.

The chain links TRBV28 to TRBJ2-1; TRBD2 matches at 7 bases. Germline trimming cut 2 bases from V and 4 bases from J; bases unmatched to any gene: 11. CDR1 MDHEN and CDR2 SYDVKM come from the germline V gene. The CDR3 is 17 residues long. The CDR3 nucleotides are TGTGCCAGCAGTTTAGGACACACTAGCGTAGGATACAATGAGCAGTTCTTC. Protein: CASSLGHTSVGYNEQFF.

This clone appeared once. Here the CDR3 DNA reads TGCGCCAGCAGCTTGGGTGAGACTAGGGATGAGCAGTTCTTC. This translates into CASSLGETRDEQFF. The chain is built from TRBV5-1 and TRBJ2-1; maybe TRBD2 (6 bases). The CDR3 extends over 14 amino acids. Trimming shortened V by 0 bases and J by 8 bases, and 12 bases separated the two germline ends. Per the germline V gene, CDR1 is SGHRS and CDR2 is YFSETQ.

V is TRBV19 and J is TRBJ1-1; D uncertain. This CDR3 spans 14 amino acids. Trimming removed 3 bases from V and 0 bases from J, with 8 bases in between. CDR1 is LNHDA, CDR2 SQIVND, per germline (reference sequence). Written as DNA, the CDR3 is TGTGCCAGTAGTATCCAGGTCATGAACACTGAAGCTTTCTTT. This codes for CASSIQVMNTEAFF.

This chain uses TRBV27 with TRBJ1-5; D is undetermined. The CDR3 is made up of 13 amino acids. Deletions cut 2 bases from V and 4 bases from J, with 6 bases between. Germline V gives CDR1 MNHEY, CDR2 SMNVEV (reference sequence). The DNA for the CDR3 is TGTGCCAGCAGTTTAGGGCAGAATCAGCCCCAGCATTTT. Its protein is CASSLGQNQPQHF.

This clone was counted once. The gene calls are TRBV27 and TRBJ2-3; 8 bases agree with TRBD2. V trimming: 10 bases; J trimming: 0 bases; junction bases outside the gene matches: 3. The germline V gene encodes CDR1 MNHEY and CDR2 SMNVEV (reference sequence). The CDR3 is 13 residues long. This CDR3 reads CATAGGSTDTQYF. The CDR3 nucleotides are TGTGCCACCGCGGGGGGTAGCACAGATACGCAGTATTTT.

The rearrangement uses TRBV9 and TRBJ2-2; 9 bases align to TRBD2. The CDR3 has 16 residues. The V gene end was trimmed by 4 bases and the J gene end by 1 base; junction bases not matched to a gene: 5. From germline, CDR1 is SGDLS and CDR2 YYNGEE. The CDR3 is CASSTATSGNTGELFF. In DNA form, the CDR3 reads TGTGCCAGCAGCACGGCGACTAGCGGGAACACCGGGGAGCTGTTTTTT.

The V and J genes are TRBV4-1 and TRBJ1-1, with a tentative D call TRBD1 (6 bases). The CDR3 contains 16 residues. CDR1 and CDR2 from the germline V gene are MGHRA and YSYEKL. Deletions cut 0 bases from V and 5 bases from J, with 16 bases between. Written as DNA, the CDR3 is TGCGCCAGCAGCCAAGAGGGAACAGGGCGGCGAACTGAAGCTTTCTTT. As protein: CASSQEGTGRRTEAFF.

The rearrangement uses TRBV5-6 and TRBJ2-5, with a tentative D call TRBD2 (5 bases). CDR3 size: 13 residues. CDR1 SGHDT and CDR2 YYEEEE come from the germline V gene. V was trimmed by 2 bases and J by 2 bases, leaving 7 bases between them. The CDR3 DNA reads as TGTGCCAGCAGCTTAAGGGAGCAAGAGACCCAGTACTTC. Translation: CASSLREQETQYF.

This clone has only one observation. CDR3 sequence reads: CASSQEGQGGTIYF. In DNA form, the CDR3 reads TGCGCCAGCAGCCAGGAGGGACAGGGTGGCACCATATATTTT. The chain uses TRBV5-1 and TRBJ1-3; TRBD1 aligns across 9 bases. The ends lost 4 bases at V and 9 bases at J; junction bases unmatched: 8. The germline gives CDR1 SGHRS, CDR2 YFSETQ. This CDR3 is built from 14 residues. Together with reference TRBV5-1 and TRBJ1-3, the CDR3 gives the full variable domain: KAGVTQTPRYLIKTRGQQVTLSCSPISGHRSVSWYQQTPGQGLQFLFEYFSETQRNKGNFPGRFSGRQFSNSRSEMNVSTLELGDSALYLCASSQEGQGGTIYFGEGSWLTVV.

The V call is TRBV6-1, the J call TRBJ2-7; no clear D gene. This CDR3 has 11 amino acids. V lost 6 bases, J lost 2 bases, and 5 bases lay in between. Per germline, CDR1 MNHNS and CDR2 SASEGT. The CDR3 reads CASSETYEQYF. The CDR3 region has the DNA TGTGCCAGCAGCGAGACCTACGAGCAGTACTTC.

The CDR3 sequence: CASSLNAGLAGFQETQYF. CDR3 in DNA: TGTGCCAGCAGCTTAAATGCAGGACTAGCGGGGTTTCAAGAGACCCAGTACTTC. The rearrangement joins TRBV4-2 to TRBJ2-5, with 12 nucleotides matching TRBD2. Germline loops: CDR1 LGHNA, CDR2 YNFKEQ. V shed 5 bases and J 2 bases; nucleotides not matched to a gene: 12. This CDR3 spans 18 amino acids.

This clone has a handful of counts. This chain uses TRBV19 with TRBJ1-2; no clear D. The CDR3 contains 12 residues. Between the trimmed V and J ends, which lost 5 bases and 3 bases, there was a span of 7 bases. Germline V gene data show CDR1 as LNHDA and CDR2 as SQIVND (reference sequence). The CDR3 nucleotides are TGTGCCAGTAGTCTAACTTACTATGGCTACACCTTC. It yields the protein CASSLTYYGYTF. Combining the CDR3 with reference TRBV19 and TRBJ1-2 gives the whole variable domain DGGITQSPKYLFRKEGQNVTLSCEQNLNHDAMYWYRQDPGQGLRLIYYSQIVNDFQKGDIAEGYSVSREKKESFPLTVTSAQKNPTAFYLCASSLTYYGYTFGSGTRLTVV.

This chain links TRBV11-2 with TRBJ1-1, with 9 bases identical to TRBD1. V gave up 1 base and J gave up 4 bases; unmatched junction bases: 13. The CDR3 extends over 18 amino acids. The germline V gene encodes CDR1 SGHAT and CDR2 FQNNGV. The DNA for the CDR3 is TGTGCCAGCAGCTTAGTCGTGATCCGGGACAGGGAGAGCACTGAAGCTTTCTTT. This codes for CASSLVVIRDRESTEAFF.